This T cell receptor (beta chain) is from a study of OX40 agonist ivuxolimab in advanced cancers. For the study at large: Ivuxolimab is a fully human IgG2 antibody that activates OX40 (CD134). Among those enrolled, mean age was 60 years (range about 23 to 90) and 82.7% were male.

Here immunoSEQ multiplex PCR was the method, and the copy in TCRdb shows in-frame clones only, minus some. Of 70,000 or so clones in the sample, approximately 89% are singletons; the top ten hold less than 0.8%. Germline CDR1 is ENHRY and CDR2 is SYGVKD. The CDR3 loop spans 13 amino acids. V dropped 7 bases and J dropped 5 bases, with 14 bases sitting between them. At baseline, cycle 4 day 1, and cycle 7 day 1, blood was sampled. Sequenced material: CD4+ or CD8+ T cells sorted from blood, taken in a trial of the OX40 agonist ivuxolimab. The rearrangement links TRBV10-3 to TRBJ2-5; D is perhaps TRBD1 or TRBD2 (5 bases each). The TCR originated in an adult with an advanced solid tumor such as melanoma, head and neck, liver or kidney cancer. The CDR3 protein is CAITQDRGETQYF. The DNA for the CDR3 is TGTGCCATCACCCAAGACAGAGGGGAGACCCAGTACTTC.